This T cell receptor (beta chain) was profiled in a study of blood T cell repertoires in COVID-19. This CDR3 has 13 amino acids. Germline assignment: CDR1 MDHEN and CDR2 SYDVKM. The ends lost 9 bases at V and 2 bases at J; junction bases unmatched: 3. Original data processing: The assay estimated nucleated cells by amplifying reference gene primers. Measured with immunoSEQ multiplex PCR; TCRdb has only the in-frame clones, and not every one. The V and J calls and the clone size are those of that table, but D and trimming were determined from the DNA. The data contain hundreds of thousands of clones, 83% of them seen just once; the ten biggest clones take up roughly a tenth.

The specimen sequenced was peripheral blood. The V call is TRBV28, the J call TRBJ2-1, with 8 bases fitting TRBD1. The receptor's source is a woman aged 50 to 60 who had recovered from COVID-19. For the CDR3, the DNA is TGTGCCAGTAAACAGGGGGCCTACAATGAGCAGTTCTTC. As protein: CASKQGAYNEQFF.